The source of this TCR beta chain is a study of blood T cell repertoires in COVID-19 (dated by TCRdb to 2018 to 2020). Turning to the overall study: Collaborator samples came from the United States, Italy and Spain and covered acute and convalescent phases of COVID-19. The dataset comprised deeply sampled blood TCRbeta repertoires from subjects exposed to, actively infected with, or recovered from COVID-19. The repertoires were made available in a free public database intended to serve as a resource for research on the immune response to SARS-CoV-2. Where available, HLA class I and class II types were obtained from metadata supplied by the sample provider rather than from assay-based typing. The material from the prospective study consisted of cDNA or gDNA derived from T cells, B-cell-depleted T cells, or PBMCs. The samples were drawn from two sources: the first 160 participants of the ongoing ImmuneRACE study, and 1,000 to 1,500 subjects contributed by 6 global collaborators. The sample metadata nearly always contained a de-identified subject ID, COVID-19 status, age in years and sex. What the research found in general, with its limitations: The quantity of clinical and demographic metadata differed by source and by participant and was supplied without curation.

In the prospective study, participants were roughly 18 to 100 years old, resided in 24 geographic areas of the United States, and were enrolled through a virtual design. To assign participants to cohorts, the prospective study relied on clinical history that participants themselves reported in a screening survey and a study questionnaire. A participant counted as exposed if, within 2 weeks of entering the study, that participant had been in contact with someone who had a PCR-confirmed or clinician-diagnosed COVID-19 case. In the prospective study, whole blood, serum and a nasopharyngeal or oropharyngeal swab were collected from each participant by mobile phlebotomists. Participants in the prospective study had the option to provide additional blood draws and questionnaires over a 2-month period. Before DNA extraction, blood samples from the prospective study were shipped at room temperature or frozen.

Concerning this clone: Its antigen is still unknown. No base-level quality is on record; no much larger clone is a single base apart.

TCRbeta CDR3 regions were amplified from genomic DNA by means of the immunoSEQ Assay, a bias-controlled multiplex PCR. Regarding the original processing steps: The number of nucleated cells in each sample was estimated from the amplification of reference gene primers within the assay. To quantify the absolute abundance of each unique TCRbeta CDR3 rearrangement, sequence reads were collapsed and filtered. For each sample, productive Simpson clonality was calculated as the square root of Simpson's diversity index over productive rearrangements. TCRdb holds this immuneACCESS table with in-frame rearrangements only. Some clones are missing; in checked studies, unresolved V genes explain under half, and the rest has no known cause. V and J calls and clone size are as listed in that table; D and trimming were resolved from the DNA. For this sample the table gives about 200,000 clones, of which roughly 85% were detected only once. The ten largest account for about 5.3% of the sample.

This TCR was sampled from a woman in her fifties or sixties who had been exposed to COVID-19. Sequenced input: PBMCs or T cells enriched from blood (not recorded which).

CDR3 reads: CASGYRGPNYGYTF. The sequenced DNA is TGTGCCAGCGGATACAGGGGCCCGAACTATGGCTACACCTTC. The chain uses TRBV6-5 and TRBJ1-2; 7 nucleotides in the junction match TRBD1. Taken from the germline V gene, the CDR1 and CDR2 loops are MNHEY and SVGAGI. V trim: 8 bases; J trim: 2 bases; unmatched bases: 8. The CDR3 measures 14 amino acids from cysteine to phenylalanine. Here the CDR3 DNA is all that survives: 42 bases in frame from base 1.